This paragraph covers one T cell receptor beta chain sequence. Antigen unknown. The entry originates in a study of T cell responses to AZD1222 COVID-19 vaccine. Study-wide points: Repertoire sampling occurred only after the peak T cell response. Clonal diversity was possibly underestimated; the donors were predominantly white British and more often female. Two doses of AZD1222 preceded a rise in Spike-specific TCR breadth and depth. CD4 TCRs associated with vaccination spanned spike, dominating at 160-218 and 743-854.

Repertoires were generated with immunoSEQ multiplex PCR, while TCRdb's copy carries only in-frame clones and drops some. The sample lists 200,000 to 250,000 clones, approximately 94% seen once, with about 1.5% in the top ten. Germline CDR1 is LGHNA and CDR2 is YNFKEQ. The CDR3 contains 13 residues. V lost 5 bases, J lost 2 bases, and 8 bases lay in between. The receptor comes from an adult who received the MenACWY meningococcal vaccine as a control. The sequencing used peripheral blood, collected 28 days after the second dose of the MenACWY control vaccine. The V gene is TRBV4-2, the J gene TRBJ2-3; D is ambiguous. CDR3 loop: CASSGVVTDTQYF. The CDR3 bases are TGTGCCAGCAGCGGGGTAGTCACAGATACGCAGTATTTT.